This T cell receptor beta chain is drawn from a study of identical twins' blood T cells. Findings of the study overall: Twins shared more top CDR3 clonotypes than unrelated donors did.

The CDR3 is 14 amino acids. Germline V gene lookup returns CDR1 KGHSH and CDR2 LQKENI. V gave up 8 bases and J gave up 7 bases, with 20 bases separating them. This clonotype has a count of ten or more. Its antigen is as yet unknown. Original processing notes: Each donor had about 95,000 to nearly 550,000 clonotypes. TCRdb processed the 5' RACE reads anew with MiXCR; each CDR3 protein has one entry. TCRdb's processing, not the authors' own work, is the source of the V and J calls. This sample has hundreds of thousands of distinct CDR3 sequences, with 28% found just once. The clonotype comes from a woman aged 18 to 55 in good health. The sequencing input was PBMCs. The chain uses TRBV18 and TRBJ1-2, with a possible D match to TRBD1 (6 bases). CDR3 residues: CASEGTSRSGGYTF. CDR3 in DNA: TGTGCCAGCGAGGGGACATCGCGGTCAGGTGGCTACACCTTC.